This TCR beta chain was observed in a study of sequential checkpoint blockade in melanoma. Study-level background: First-line arms were nivolumab then ipilimumab, or the reverse, randomized 1:1.

Noted treatment: randomized to nivolumab then ipilimumab (arm A) or the reverse (arm B). DNA-damaging chemotherapy had not been given to any patient beforehand. From thawed PBMCs, live CD3+CD8+ cells negative for CD19 and CD56 were sorted. J lost 9 bases, V lost 5 bases, and 12 bases had no gene match. The CDR3 is made up of 15 amino acids. The germline CDR1 and CDR2 sequences are LNHDA and SQIVND (reference sequence). Repertoires were generated with immunoSEQ multiplex PCR, while TCRdb's copy carries only in-frame clones and drops some. The data show 16,000 or so clones, approximately 80% seen once. The clonotype originates from a human donor with melanoma. The specimen was CD8+ T cells sorted from blood (inferred from file names), collected from a patient given nivolumab and ipilimumab in sequence. This sequence joins TRBV19 and TRBJ2-1; 8 nucleotides line up with TRBD2. The chain's CDR3 is CASSGFSGMAGEQFF. The CDR3 DNA sequence: TGTGCCAGTAGTGGTTTTAGCGGGATGGCCGGTGAGCAGTTCTTC.